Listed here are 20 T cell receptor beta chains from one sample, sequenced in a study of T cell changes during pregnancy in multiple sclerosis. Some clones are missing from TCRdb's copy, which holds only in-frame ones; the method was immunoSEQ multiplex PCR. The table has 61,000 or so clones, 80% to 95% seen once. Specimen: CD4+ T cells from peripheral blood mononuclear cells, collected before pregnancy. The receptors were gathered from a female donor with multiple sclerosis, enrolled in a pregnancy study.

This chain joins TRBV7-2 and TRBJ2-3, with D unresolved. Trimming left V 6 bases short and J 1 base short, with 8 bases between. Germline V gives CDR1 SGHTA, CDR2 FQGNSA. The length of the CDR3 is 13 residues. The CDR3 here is CASRHGRTDTQYF. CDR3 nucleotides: TGTGCCAGCAGACATGGGCGCACAGATACGCAGTATTTT.

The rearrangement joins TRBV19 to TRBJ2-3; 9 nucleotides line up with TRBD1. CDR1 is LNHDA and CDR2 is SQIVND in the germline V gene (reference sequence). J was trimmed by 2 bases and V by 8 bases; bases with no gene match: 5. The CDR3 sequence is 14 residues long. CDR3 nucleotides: TGTGCCAGTGTTGGGACAGGGTTCACAGATACGCAGTATTTT. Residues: CASVGTGFTDTQYF.

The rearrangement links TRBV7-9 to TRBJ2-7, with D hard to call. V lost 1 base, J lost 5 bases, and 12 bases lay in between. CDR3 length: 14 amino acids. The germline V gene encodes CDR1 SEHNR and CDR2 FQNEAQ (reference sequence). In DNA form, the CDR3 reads TGTGCCAGCAGCTTAGGGGTGAGGCAAAACGAGCAGTACTTC. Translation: CASSLGVRQNEQYF.

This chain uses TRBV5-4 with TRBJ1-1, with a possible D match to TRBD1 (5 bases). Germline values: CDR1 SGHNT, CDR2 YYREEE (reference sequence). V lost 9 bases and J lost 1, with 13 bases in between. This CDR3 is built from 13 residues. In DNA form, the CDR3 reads TGTGCCACAGGAGAACAGGCGAACACTGAAGCTTTCTTT. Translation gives CATGEQANTEAFF.

This CDR3 reads CASSSGLSGSSYTGELFF. The CDR3 DNA is TGTGCCAGCAGCTCAGGCCTAAGCGGGAGCTCGTATACCGGGGAGCTGTTTTTT. This chain links TRBV4-2 with TRBJ2-2; 8 bases are shared with TRBD2. The trim removed 5 bases at V and 5 bases at J, leaving 16 bases unmatched. The CDR3 has 18 amino acids. The germline CDR1 and CDR2 sequences are LGHNA and YNFKEQ.

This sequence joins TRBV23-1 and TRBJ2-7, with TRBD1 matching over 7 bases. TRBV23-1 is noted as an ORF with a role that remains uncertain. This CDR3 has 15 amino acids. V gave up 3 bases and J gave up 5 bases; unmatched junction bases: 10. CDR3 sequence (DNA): TGCGCCAGCAGTCACCAGCAAGACAGGGACCACGAGCAGTACTTC. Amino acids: CASSHQQDRDHEQYF.

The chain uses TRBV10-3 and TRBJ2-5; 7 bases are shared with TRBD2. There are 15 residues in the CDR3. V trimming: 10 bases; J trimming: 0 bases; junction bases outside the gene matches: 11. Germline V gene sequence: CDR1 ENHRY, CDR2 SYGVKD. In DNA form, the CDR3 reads TGTGCCACCACCGTGGCTAGCGGCAACCAAGAGACCCAGTACTTC. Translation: CATTVASGNQETQYF.

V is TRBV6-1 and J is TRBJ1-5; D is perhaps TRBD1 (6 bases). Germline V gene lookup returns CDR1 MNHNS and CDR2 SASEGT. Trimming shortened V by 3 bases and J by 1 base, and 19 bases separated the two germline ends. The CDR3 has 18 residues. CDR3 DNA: TGTGCCAGCAGTGAGTGGGGGGGGGCCCGGAGGAGCAATCAGCCCCAGCATTTT. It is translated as CASSEWGGARRSNQPQHF.

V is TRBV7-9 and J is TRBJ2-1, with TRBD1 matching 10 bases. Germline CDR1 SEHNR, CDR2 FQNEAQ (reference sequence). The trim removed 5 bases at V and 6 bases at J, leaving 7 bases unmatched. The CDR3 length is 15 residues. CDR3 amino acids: CASSATGGVANEQFF. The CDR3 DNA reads TGTGCCAGCAGCGCGACAGGGGGCGTAGCCAATGAGCAGTTCTTC.

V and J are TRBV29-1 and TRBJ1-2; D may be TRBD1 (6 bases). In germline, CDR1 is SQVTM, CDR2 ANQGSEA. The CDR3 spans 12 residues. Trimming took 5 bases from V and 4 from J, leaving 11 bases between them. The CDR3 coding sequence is TGCAGCGTTCCGGGGACATCCTATGGCTACACCTTC. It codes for CSVPGTSYGYTF.

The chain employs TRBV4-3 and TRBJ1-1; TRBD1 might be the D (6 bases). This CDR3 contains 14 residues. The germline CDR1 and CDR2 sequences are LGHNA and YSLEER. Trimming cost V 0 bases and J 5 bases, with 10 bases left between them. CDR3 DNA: TGCGCCAGCAGCCAAGACCCGAGGGGGACTGAAGCTTTCTTT. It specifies CASSQDPRGTEAFF.

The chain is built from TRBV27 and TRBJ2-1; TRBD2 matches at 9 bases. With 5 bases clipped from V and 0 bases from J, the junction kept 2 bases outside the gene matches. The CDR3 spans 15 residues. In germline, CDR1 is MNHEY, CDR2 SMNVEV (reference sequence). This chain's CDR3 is CASSSSGSSYNEQFF. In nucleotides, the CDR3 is TGTGCCAGCAGTAGTAGCGGGAGCTCCTACAATGAGCAGTTCTTC.

CDR3 sequence reads: CASRAGDRGQETQYF. The CDR3 DNA is TGTGCCAGCAGAGCAGGGGACAGAGGTCAAGAGACCCAGTACTTC. The V and J genes are TRBV11-3 and TRBJ2-5, with TRBD1 matching 7 bases. This CDR3 comprises 15 residues. V lost 6 bases to trimming and J lost 2 bases; unmatched junction nucleotides: 9. CDR1 SGHNT and CDR2 YENEEA come from the germline V gene.

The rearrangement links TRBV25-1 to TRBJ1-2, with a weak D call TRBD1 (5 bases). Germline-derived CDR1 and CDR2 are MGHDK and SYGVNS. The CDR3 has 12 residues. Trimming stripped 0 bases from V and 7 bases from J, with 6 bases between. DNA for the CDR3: TGTGCCAGCAGTGAATATAGGGGTGGCTACACCTTC. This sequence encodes CASSEYRGGYTF.

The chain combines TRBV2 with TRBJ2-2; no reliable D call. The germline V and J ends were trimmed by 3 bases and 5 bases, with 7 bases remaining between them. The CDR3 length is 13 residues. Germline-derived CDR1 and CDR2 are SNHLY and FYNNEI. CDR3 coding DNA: TGTGCCAGCAGTGAGCGGTGGACCGGGGAGCTGTTTTTT. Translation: CASSERWTGELFF. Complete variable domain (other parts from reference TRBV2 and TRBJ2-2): EPEVTQTPSHQVTQMGQEVILRCVPISNHLYFYWYRQILGQKVEFLVSFYNNEISEKSEIFDDQFSVERPDGSNFTLKIRSTKLEDSAMYFCASSERWTGELFFGEGSRLTVL.

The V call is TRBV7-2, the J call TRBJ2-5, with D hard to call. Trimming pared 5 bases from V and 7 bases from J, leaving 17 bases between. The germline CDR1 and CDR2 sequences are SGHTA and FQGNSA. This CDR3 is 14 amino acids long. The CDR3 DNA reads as TGTGCCAGCAGCGTCAAGGCAGCCCCAGGGACCCAGTACTTC. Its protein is CASSVKAAPGTQYF.

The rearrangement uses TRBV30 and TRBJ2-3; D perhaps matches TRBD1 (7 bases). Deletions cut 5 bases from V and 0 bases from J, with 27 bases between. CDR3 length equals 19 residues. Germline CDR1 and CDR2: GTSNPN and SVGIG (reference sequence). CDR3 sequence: CAWSGGAGGREVSTDTQYF. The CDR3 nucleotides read TGTGCCTGGTCCGGAGGGGCAGGGGGGCGGGAAGTTAGCACAGATACGCAGTATTTT.

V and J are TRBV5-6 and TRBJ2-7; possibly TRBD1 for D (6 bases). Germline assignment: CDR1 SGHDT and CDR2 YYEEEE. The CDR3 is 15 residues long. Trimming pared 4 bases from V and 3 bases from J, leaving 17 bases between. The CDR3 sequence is CASSNPGVSFYEQYF. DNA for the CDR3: TGTGCCAGCAGCAACCCAGGGGTCTCTTTCTACGAGCAGTACTTC.

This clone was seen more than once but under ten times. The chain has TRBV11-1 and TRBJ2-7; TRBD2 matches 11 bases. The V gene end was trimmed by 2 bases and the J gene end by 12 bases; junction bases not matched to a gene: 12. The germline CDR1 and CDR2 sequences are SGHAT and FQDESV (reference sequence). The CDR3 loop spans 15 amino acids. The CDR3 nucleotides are TGTGCCAGCAGCTTACAAAGATCCGGGACTAGCGGTCTGTACTTC. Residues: CASSLQRSGTSGLYF.

In DNA, the CDR3 is TGTGCCAGCTCCCCCCGCGAGGGAGGGTACTACGAGCAGTACTTC. Its protein is CASSPREGGYYEQYF. J is TRBJ2-7 and V is TRBV18; TRBD2 agrees at 7 bases. Germline loops: CDR1 KGHSH, CDR2 LQKENI. The V and J ends lost 6 bases and 3 bases, in that order; junction bases with no gene match: 11. CDR3 length equals 15 residues. Full variable domain (missing parts from reference TRBV18 and TRBJ2-7): NAGVMQNPRHLVRRRGQEARLRCSPMKGHSHVYWYRQLPEEGLKFMVYLQKENIIDESGMPKERFSAEFPKEGPSILRIQQVVRGDSAAYFCASSPREGGYYEQYFGPGTRLTVT.